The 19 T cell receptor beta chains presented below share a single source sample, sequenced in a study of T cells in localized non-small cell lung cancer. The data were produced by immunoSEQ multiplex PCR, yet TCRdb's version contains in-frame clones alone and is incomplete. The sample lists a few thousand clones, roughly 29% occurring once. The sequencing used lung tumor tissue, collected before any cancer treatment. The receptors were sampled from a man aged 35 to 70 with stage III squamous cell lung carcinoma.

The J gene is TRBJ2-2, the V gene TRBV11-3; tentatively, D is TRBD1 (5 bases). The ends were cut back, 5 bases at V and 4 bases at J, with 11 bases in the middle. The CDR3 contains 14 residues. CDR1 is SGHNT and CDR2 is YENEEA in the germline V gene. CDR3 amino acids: CASSPRQFTGELFF. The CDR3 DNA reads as TGTGCCAGCAGCCCCCGACAGTTCACCGGGGAGCTGTTTTTT.

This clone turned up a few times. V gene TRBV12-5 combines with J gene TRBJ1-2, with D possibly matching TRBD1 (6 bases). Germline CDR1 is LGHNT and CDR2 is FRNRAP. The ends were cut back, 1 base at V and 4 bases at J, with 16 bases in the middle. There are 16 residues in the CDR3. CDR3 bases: TGTGCTAGTGGTTTGGCGGTTGGGGACACACGCTATGGCTACACCTTC. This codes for CASGLAVGDTRYGYTF.

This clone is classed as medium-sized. The CDR3, as DNA: TGTGCCAGCAGTTACTACACCCAGGGGCTCTATGGCTACACCTTC. This encodes CASSYYTQGLYGYTF. The chain combines TRBV6-8 with TRBJ1-2; D perhaps matches TRBD1 (6 bases). Looked up from germline, CDR1 is MNHGY and CDR2 is SAAAGT. The CDR3 contains 15 residues. Trimming removed 1 base from V and 4 bases from J, with 13 bases in between.

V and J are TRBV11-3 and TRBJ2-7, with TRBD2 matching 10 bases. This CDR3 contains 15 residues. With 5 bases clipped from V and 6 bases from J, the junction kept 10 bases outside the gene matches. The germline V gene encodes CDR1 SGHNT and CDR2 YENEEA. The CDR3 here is CASSAQTSGQGEQYF. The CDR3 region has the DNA TGTGCCAGCAGCGCCCAGACTAGCGGGCAGGGCGAGCAGTACTTC.

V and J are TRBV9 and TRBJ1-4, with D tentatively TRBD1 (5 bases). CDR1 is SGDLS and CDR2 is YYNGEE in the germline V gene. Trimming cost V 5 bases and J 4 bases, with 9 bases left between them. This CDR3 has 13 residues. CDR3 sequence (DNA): TGTGCCAGCAGATTCGGGGGTAATGAAAAACTGTTTTTT. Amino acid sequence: CASRFGGNEKLFF. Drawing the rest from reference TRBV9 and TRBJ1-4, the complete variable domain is DSGVTQTPKHLITATGQRVTLRCSPRSGDLSVYWYQQSLDQGLQFLIQYYNGEERAKGNILERFSAQQFPDLHSELNLSSLELGDSALYFCASRFGGNEKLFFGSGTQLSVL.

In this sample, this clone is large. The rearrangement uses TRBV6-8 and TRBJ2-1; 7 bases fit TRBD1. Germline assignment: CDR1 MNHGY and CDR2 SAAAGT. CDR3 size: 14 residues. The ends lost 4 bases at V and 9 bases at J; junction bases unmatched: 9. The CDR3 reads CASSFSRGLGEQFF. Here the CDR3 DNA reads TGTGCCAGCAGTTTTTCTAGGGGGCTGGGTGAGCAGTTCTTC.

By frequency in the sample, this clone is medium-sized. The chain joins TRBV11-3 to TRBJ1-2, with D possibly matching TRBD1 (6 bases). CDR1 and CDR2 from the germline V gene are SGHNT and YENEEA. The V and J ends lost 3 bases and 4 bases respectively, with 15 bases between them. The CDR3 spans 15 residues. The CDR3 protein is CASSLVGGPSYGYTF. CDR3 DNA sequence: TGTGCCAGCAGCTTGGTAGGGGGGCCCTCCTATGGCTACACCTTC.

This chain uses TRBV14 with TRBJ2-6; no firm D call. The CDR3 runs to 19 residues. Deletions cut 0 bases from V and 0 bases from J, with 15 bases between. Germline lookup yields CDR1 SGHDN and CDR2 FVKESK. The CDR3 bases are TGTGCCAGCAGCCAAGATTTCGGACGGTTCAGCTCTGGGGCCAACGTCCTGACTTTC. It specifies CASSQDFGRFSSGANVLTF. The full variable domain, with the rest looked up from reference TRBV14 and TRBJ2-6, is EAGVTQFPSHSVIEKGQTVTLRCDPISGHDNLYWYRRVMGKEIKFLLHFVKESKQDESGMPNNRFLAERTGGTYSTLKVQPAELEDSGVYFCASSQDFGRFSSGANVLTFGAGSRLTVL.

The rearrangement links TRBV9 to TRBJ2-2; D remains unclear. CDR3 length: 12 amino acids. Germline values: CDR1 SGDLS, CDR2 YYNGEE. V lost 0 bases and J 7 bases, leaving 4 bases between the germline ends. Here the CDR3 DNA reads TGTGCCAGCAGCGTAGAGATCGGGGAGCTGTTTTTT. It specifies CASSVEIGELFF.

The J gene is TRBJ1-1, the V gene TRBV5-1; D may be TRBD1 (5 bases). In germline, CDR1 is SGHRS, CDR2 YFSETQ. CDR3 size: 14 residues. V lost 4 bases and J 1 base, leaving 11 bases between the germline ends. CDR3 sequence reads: CASSPMGENTEAFF. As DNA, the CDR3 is TGCGCCAGCAGCCCAATGGGGGAGAACACTGAAGCTTTCTTT.

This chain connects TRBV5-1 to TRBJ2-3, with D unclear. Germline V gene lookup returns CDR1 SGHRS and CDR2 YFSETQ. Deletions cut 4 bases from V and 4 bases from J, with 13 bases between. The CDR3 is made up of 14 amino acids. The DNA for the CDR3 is TGCGCCAGCAGCCCCTACCTGGTATCAGATACGCAGTATTTT. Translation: CASSPYLVSDTQYF.

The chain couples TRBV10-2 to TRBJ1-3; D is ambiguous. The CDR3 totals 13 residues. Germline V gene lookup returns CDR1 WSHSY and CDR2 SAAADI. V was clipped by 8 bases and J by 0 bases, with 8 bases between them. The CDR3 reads CASGDHSGNTIYF. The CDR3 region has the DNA TGCGCCAGCGGGGATCACTCTGGAAACACCATATATTTT.

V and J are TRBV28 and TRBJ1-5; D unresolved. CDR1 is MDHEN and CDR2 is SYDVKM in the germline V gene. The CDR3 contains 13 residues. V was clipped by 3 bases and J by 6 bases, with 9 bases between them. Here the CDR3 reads CASSFGRVQPQHF. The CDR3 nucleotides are TGTGCCAGCAGTTTCGGGAGGGTTCAGCCCCAGCATTTT.

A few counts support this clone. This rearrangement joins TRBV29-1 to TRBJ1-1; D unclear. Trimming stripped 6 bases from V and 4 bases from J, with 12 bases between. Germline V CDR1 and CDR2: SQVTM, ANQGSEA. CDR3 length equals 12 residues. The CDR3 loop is CSVGEWGTEAFF. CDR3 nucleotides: TGCAGCGTGGGCGAATGGGGCACTGAAGCTTTCTTT.

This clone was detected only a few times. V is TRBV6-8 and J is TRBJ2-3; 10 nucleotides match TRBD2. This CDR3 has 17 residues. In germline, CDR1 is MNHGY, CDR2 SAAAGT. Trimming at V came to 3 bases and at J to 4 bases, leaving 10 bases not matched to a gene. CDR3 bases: TGTGCCAGCAGTTATAGCGGGGGGCGGTGGTTCGCAGATACGCAGTATTTT. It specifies CASSYSGGRWFADTQYF.

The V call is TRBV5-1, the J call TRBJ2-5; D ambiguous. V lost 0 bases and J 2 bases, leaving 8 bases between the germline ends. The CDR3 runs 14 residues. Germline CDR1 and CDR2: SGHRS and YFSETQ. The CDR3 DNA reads TGCGCCAGCAGCTTGGCAGGAATGCAAGAGACCCAGTACTTC. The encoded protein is CASSLAGMQETQYF.

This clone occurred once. The CDR3 sequence: CASSSGAGMPPKLFF. As DNA, the CDR3 is TGTGCCAGCAGTTCTGGAGCGGGGATGCCCCCAAAACTGTTTTTT. The chain carries TRBV28 and TRBJ1-4; no clear D. Germline assignment: CDR1 MDHEN and CDR2 SYDVKM. V was shortened by 4 bases and J by 10 bases, with 19 bases between the two germline ends. The CDR3 runs to 15 residues.

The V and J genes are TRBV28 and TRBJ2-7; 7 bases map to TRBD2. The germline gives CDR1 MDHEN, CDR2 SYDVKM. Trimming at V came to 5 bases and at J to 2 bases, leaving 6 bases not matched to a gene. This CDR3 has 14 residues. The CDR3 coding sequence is TGTGCCAGCAGTCCCTGGGGAGGGGCCTACGAGCAGTACTTC. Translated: CASSPWGGAYEQYF.

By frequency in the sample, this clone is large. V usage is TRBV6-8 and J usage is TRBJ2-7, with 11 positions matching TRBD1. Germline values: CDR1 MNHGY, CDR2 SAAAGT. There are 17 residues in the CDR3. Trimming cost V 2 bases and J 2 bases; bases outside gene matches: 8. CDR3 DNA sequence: TGTGCCAGCAGTTACGCCAATGGACAGGGGGCTACCTACGAGCAGTACGTC. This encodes CASSYANGQGATYEQYV.